Following are 17 T cell receptor beta chains from one sample sequenced in a study of blood T cell repertoires in COVID-19. The protocol was immunoSEQ multiplex PCR, while the TCRdb copy is restricted to in-frame clones and leaves out a portion. The top ten clones hold 3% to 4.5% of a sample with fewer than 400,000 clones, less than 85% of them seen once. The sequencing sample was made of peripheral blood. Every receptor here comes from a woman under 30 with acute or convalescent COVID-19.

The V call is TRBV14, the J call TRBJ2-2; possible D gene TRBD2, 6 bases. Germline V lookup: CDR1 SGHDN, CDR2 FVKESK. V lost 0 bases to trimming and J lost 5 bases, with 13 bases between them. This CDR3 is 16 amino acids long. CDR3: CASSQDLAAGTGELFF. In DNA form, the CDR3 reads TGTGCCAGCAGCCAAGATTTAGCCGCGGGGACCGGGGAGCTGTTTTTT.

The chain carries TRBV7-9 and TRBJ2-5; the D is unclear. V was cut by 5 bases and J by 2 bases, with 3 bases left in between. CDR3 size: 11 residues. Germline CDR1 reads SEHNR; CDR2 reads FQNEAQ (reference sequence). CDR3 region: CASSLQETQYF. As DNA, the CDR3 is TGTGCCAGCAGCCTACAAGAGACCCAGTACTTC.

The table lists this clone with a count of one. The chain recombines TRBV18 with TRBJ2-3; a weak D match, TRBD1 (6 bases). The CDR3 is made up of 16 amino acids. V dropped 2 bases and J dropped 8 bases, with 20 bases sitting between them. The V gene's germline CDR1 is KGHSH and CDR2 LQKENI. The DNA of the CDR3 is TGTGCCAGCTCACCAACACCCCCAGGGGCCACTAGTACGCAGTATTTT. The encoded protein is CASSPTPPGATSTQYF.

The rearrangement joins TRBV4-2 to TRBJ2-3; weak D call: TRBD2 (6 bases). CDR3 length: 15 amino acids. Germline V gene lookup returns CDR1 LGHNA and CDR2 YNFKEQ. The V end was cut by 1 base, the J end by 0 bases, with 8 bases between. The CDR3 loop reads CASSQAAGSTDTQYF. The CDR3 bases are TGTGCCAGCAGCCAAGCAGCGGGTAGCACAGATACGCAGTATTTT.

This rearrangement joins TRBV5-1 to TRBJ2-1, with D uncertain. CDR3 length: 15 amino acids. CDR1 is SGHRS and CDR2 is YFSETQ in the germline V gene. With 0 bases removed from V and 5 bases from J, the gap between germline ends came to 12 bases. CDR3 nucleotides: TGCGCCAGCAGCTTGGAAGGTTGGGCAGACAATGAGCAGTTCTTC. It specifies CASSLEGWADNEQFF. Based on the CDR3 plus reference TRBV5-1 and TRBJ2-1, the full variable domain is KAGVTQTPRYLIKTRGQQVTLSCSPISGHRSVSWYQQTPGQGLQFLFEYFSETQRNKGNFPGRFSGRQFSNSRSEMNVSTLELGDSALYLCASSLEGWADNEQFFGPGTRLTVL.

The chain joins TRBV7-8 to TRBJ2-5; 11 nucleotides agree with TRBD2. The CDR3 runs to 18 residues. J lost 5 bases, V lost 0 bases, and 11 bases had no gene match. Germline V CDR1 and CDR2: SGHVS, FQNEAQ. Written as DNA, the CDR3 is TGTGCCAGCAGCTTAGCGCTGCTAGCGGGAGGCCAGGGGGAGACCCAGTACTTC. Protein sequence: CASSLALLAGGQGETQYF.

This sequence joins TRBV7-2 and TRBJ1-1; TRBD1 is a possible D gene (6 bases). CDR3 size: 15 residues. The germline V gene encodes CDR1 SGHTA and CDR2 FQGNSA. V dropped 2 bases and J dropped 2 bases, with 12 bases sitting between them. The CDR3, as DNA: TGTGCCAGCAGCTTATTAGGACAGAGAAACACTGAAGCTTTCTTT. Translating gives CASSLLGQRNTEAFF.

Points on this clone: Other DNA sequences from this sample encode an identical CDR3 as well. The chain joins TRBV7-9 to TRBJ1-1; no definite D call. From germline, CDR1 is SEHNR and CDR2 FQNEAQ (reference sequence). With 1 base removed from V and 4 bases from J, the gap between germline ends came to 7 bases. The CDR3 consists of 13 residues. The CDR3 nucleotides read TGTGCCAGCAGCTTAGGAACGGGCACTGAAGCTTTCTTT. As protein: CASSLGTGTEAFF.

The chain recombines TRBV14 with TRBJ1-1; TRBD1 might be the D (5 bases). CDR1 is SGHDN and CDR2 is FVKESK in the germline V gene. V shed 4 bases and J shed 6 bases, with 12 bases lying between them. The CDR3 loop spans 13 amino acids. The CDR3 sequence: CASSLNQGPEAFF. The CDR3 DNA sequence: TGTGCCAGCAGCCTTAACCAGGGCCCTGAAGCTTTCTTT.

The CDR3 sequence is CAWLRVASGNTIYF. The CDR3 DNA reads as TGTGCCTGGTTAAGAGTAGCCTCTGGAAACACCATATATTTT. V gene TRBV30 combines with J gene TRBJ1-3, with D hard to call. V lost 5 bases to trimming and J lost 0 bases, with 11 bases between them. The CDR3 is made up of 14 amino acids. Per the germline V gene, CDR1 is GTSNPN and CDR2 is SVGIG (reference sequence).

In regard to this clone: Mismatch with germline at one junction end may stem from a read error. The chain combines TRBV15 with TRBJ1-6; a possible D gene is TRBD1 (6 bases). The CDR3 contains 15 residues. Germline values: CDR1 LNHNV, CDR2 YYDKDF (reference sequence). The CDR3 DNA is TGTGCCACCAGCCGAGAGGGGGAGGGAGGCTCACCCCTCCACTTT. Protein: CATSREGEGGSPLHF.

J is TRBJ2-7 and V is TRBV10-2, with D unresolved. This CDR3 spans 14 amino acids. Deletions cut 6 bases from V and 3 bases from J, with 15 bases between. Germline V gene lookup returns CDR1 WSHSY and CDR2 SAAADI. CDR3 protein: CASRINLGNYEQYF. DNA of the CDR3: TGCGCCAGCAGAATTAATCTAGGCAACTACGAGCAGTACTTC.

This clone was picked up one time. The chain couples TRBV6-6 to TRBJ1-2; no definite D call. Germline CDR1 and CDR2: MNHNY and SVGAGI (reference sequence). This CDR3 region has 13 residues. Trimming stripped 6 bases from V and 2 bases from J, with 10 bases between. CDR3 amino acids: CASRPGLNYGYTF. CDR3 DNA sequence: TGTGCCAGCAGACCGGGTTTAAACTATGGCTACACCTTC.

This chain joins TRBV2 and TRBJ1-1; D ambiguous. CDR3 size: 14 residues. The germline CDR1 and CDR2 sequences are SNHLY and FYNNEI. V lost 7 bases to trimming and J lost 4 bases, with 16 bases between them. CDR3 bases: TGTGCCAGCAATTCTCCGCTCCGGAGCACTGAAGCTTTCTTT. It specifies CASNSPLRSTEAFF.

This clone was detected once. V usage is TRBV19 and J usage is TRBJ1-5; TRBD1 might be the D (6 bases). Trimming took off 3 bases at V and 3 bases at J, with 15 bases between the two ends. Germline assignment: CDR1 LNHDA and CDR2 SQIVND (reference sequence). The CDR3 is 16 amino acids. The DNA for the CDR3 is TGTGCCAGTAGTATCGAGGCCGGACAGCTCAATCAGCCCCAGCATTTT. Its protein is CASSIEAGQLNQPQHF.

V gene TRBV11-2 combines with J gene TRBJ1-1; perhaps TRBD1 as D (6 bases). V was clipped by 3 bases and J by 0 bases, with 8 bases between them. This CDR3 is 14 amino acids long. Germline loops: CDR1 SGHAT, CDR2 FQNNGV. CDR3 coding DNA: TGTGCCAGCAGCTTTGGGACATTGAACACTGAAGCTTTCTTT. It is translated as CASSFGTLNTEAFF.

The chain is built from TRBV4-1 and TRBJ2-7, with TRBD2 matching 8 bases. The ends lost 6 bases at V and 6 bases at J; junction bases unmatched: 13. The CDR3 has 15 residues. In germline, CDR1 is MGHRA, CDR2 YSYEKL. The DNA of the CDR3 is TGCGCCAGCAGACCTGTGGGGACTAGAGAGTCCGAGCAGTACTTC. It specifies CASRPVGTRESEQYF.